The sequence of this TCR beta chain was determined in a study of shared clonotypes between healthy human individuals. Study in general: Per donor, three plates held CD4 naive cells, three held CD4 memory, two held CD8 naive and one held CD8 memory. Findings and caveats of the study: Relative to memory subsets, naive subsets generally showed larger estimated richness.

This clone was seen only once. Its antigen is unidentified. Trimming removed 5 bases at V and 0 bases at J, with 8 bases between. Germline-derived CDR1 and CDR2 are LNHDA and SQIVND (reference sequence). This CDR3 is 14 amino acids long. Only in-frame clones appear in the TCRdb table, and some are missing; sequencing was by immunoSEQ multiplex PCR. The sample lists 2 million to 2.5 million clones, 90% to 96% seen once, with roughly 0.13% in the top ten. The chain links TRBV19 to TRBJ1-5; no clear D. The sequence was obtained from a man younger than 30 in good health. The specimen was naive CD4+ T cells sorted from blood. The subset denotes: CD45RA+ positively selected. In nucleotides, the CDR3 is TGTGCCAGTAGTGGGCAGATTAGCAATCAGCCCCAGCATTTT. This codes for CASSGQISNQPQHF.